This entry is about one T cell receptor beta chain. The CDR3 contains 19 residues. With 4 bases clipped from V and 1 base from J, the junction kept 15 bases outside the gene matches. This sample is part of a study of blood T cell repertoires in COVID-19. Background on the study: Acute and convalescent COVID-19 samples came from the United States, Italy and Spain. PBMCs, B-cell-depleted T cells, or T cells provided the cDNA or gDNA that made up the material.

As originally analysed: The assay estimated nucleated cells by amplifying reference gene primers. Data came from immunoSEQ multiplex PCR; TCRdb stores just in-frame clones and leaves some out. The V and J calls and clone size are taken from that table; D and trimming were inferred from the DNA. The repertoire has around 68,000 clones, around 91% of them found once; the top ten carry roughly 2.8%. The specimen sequenced was peripheral blood. The sequence came from a man aged 45-65 years with acute or convalescent COVID-19. The chain couples TRBV23-1 to TRBJ2-3; 9 nucleotides match TRBD1. TRBV23-1 is an ORF, and what it does is uncertain. The CDR3 bases are TGCGCCAGCAGTCTGACCGGGGACAGGGAAACAAAGGGCACAGATACGCAGTATTTT. It translates to CASSLTGDRETKGTDTQYF.